This T cell receptor (beta chain) was identified during a study of blood T cell repertoires in COVID-19. CDR1 and CDR2 from the germline V gene are KGHSH and LQKENI. The CDR3 consists of 16 residues. Trimming cost V 6 bases and J 2 bases; bases outside gene matches: 11. Assay: immunoSEQ multiplex PCR; the TCRdb copy retains only in-frame clones and omits some. The sample holds about 320,000 clones; around 86% are singletons and the top ten take 8.5% to 12%. The gene calls are TRBV18 and TRBJ2-7; TRBD2 aligns across 9 bases. The sequenced sample was PBMCs or T cells enriched from blood (not recorded which). The TCR sequence derives from a woman younger than 35 who had recovered from COVID-19. This chain's CDR3 is CASSSRGTSRTYEQYF. The CDR3 DNA is TGTGCCAGCTCTTCACGAGGGACTAGCCGGACCTACGAGCAGTACTTC.